This T cell receptor (beta chain) was sequenced for a study of blood T cell repertoires in COVID-19. The wider study: For recovered donors of Cohort 3, there were two negative PCRs, clearance, or symptom resolution. In each case, the material was cDNA or gDNA derived from T cells, B-cell-depleted T cells, or PBMCs. The origin of the acute and convalescent COVID-19 samples was the United States, Italy and Spain.

Adults between roughly 18 and 95 years of age took part from 24 US areas. Germline CDR1 is SGHTA and CDR2 is FQGNSA. There are 16 residues in the CDR3. The V end was cut by 8 bases, the J end by 1 base, with 20 bases between. The method was immunoSEQ multiplex PCR; TCRdb's version includes in-frame clones alone and lacks a portion of them. The sample shows a few hundred thousand clones, about 90% of them seen only once. This TCR derives from a middle-aged man in a cohort exposed to, infected with or recovered from COVID-19 (not recorded which). V and J are TRBV7-2 and TRBJ2-5; a possible D gene is TRBD1 (6 bases). Sequencing used PBMCs or T cells enriched from blood (not recorded which). The CDR3 DNA is TGTGCCAGCTTATGGGGGCCTAATACCTCCCAAGAGACCCAGTACTTC. As protein: CASLWGPNTSQETQYF.